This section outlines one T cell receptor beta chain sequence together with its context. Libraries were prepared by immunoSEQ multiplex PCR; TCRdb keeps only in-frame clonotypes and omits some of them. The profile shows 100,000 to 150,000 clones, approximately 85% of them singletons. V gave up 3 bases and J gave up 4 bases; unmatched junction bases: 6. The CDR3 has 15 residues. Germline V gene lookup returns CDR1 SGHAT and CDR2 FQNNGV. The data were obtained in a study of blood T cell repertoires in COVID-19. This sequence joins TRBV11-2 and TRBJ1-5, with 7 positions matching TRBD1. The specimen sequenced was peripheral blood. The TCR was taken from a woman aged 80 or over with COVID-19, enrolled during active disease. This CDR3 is CASSFGTAPNQPQHF. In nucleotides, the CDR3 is TGTGCCAGCAGCTTCGGGACAGCTCCAAATCAGCCCCAGCATTTT.